The T cell receptor (beta chain) under discussion was sequenced for a study of T cells after yellow fever vaccination. General observations from the study: Weaker, the secondary response peaked sooner, at day 5 versus 15.

Deletions cut 3 bases from V and 3 bases from J, with 15 bases between. CDR1 and CDR2 (germline): DFQATT, SNEGSKA (reference sequence). CDR3 length: 14 residues. About this clonotype itself: Antigen: not known.

TCRdb re-analysed the 5' RACE reads in MiXCR, keeping a single row per CDR3 protein. The sample includes more than 450,000 distinct CDR3 sequences, just over 20% of them seen just once. This chain links TRBV20-1 with TRBJ2-7, with D possibly being TRBD1 or TRBD2 (5 bases each). This clonotype was obtained from a man aged 18 to 29 who received the YFV17D yellow fever vaccine. This sample comprised PBMCs, obtained 20 to 25 days after the first yellow fever vaccination. The CDR3 sequence: CSASLGVSDYEQYF. The CDR3 nucleotides are TGCAGTGCTAGTTTGGGGGTATCGGACTACGAGCAGTACTTC.